This T cell receptor (beta chain) originates from a study of T cell repertoires in cytomegalovirus infection. The wider study: Matching HLA type, along with CMV infection, was indicated by public TCR beta signatures.

The V gene's germline CDR1 is ENHRY and CDR2 SYGVKD. V was clipped by 10 bases and J by 0 bases, with 27 bases between them. CDR3 length: 19 residues. From the reads, TCRdb called clonotypes with MiXCR, one entry per CDR3 protein. The table lists about 180,000 distinct CDR3 sequences, 17% of them singletons. Input material: CD8+ T cells from PBMCs. This receptor was obtained from a human donor in good health (CMV status not recorded). Some clones in this sample may be carry-over from other donors' samples. The V call is TRBV10-3, the J call TRBJ2-2; the D gene is possibly TRBD2 (6 bases). CDR3 sequence (DNA): TGTGCCACCGGGGGAGCAGGAGATGTAATGTCGTCGAACACCGGGGAGCTGTTTTTT. Residues: CATGGAGDVMSSNTGELFF.